The present T cell receptor beta chain was sequenced within a study of Ad26.COV2.S vaccination and SARS-CoV-2 variants. Study-wide findings and caveats: Spike-specific TCR breadth ran higher among vaccine recipients than placebo recipients. There was reportedly substantial breadth in spike-specific CD8+ and CD4+ T cell responses after vaccination.

Regarding treatment: 15 to 20 received Ad26.COV2.S at low or high dose, single or two shots; several received placebo; per-sample allocation not given. Sampling took place 63 days after the first vaccine or placebo injection. A Boston donor was an adult aged 18-55 years. The data were produced by immunoSEQ multiplex PCR, yet TCRdb's version contains in-frame clones alone and is incomplete. The sample yields approximately 350,000 clones, 83% seen once. This CDR3 comprises 14 residues. The germline V gene has CDR1 LNHNV and CDR2 YYDKDF (reference sequence). The V end lost 5 bases, the J end lost 2 bases, and 12 bases lay between the germline ends. Of note for this clone: What it binds is not known.

The receptor's source is a person between 18 and 65 years old who received the Ad26.COV2.S COVID-19 vaccine or a placebo. The sample here was peripheral blood, taken in a trial of Ad26.COV2.S vaccine versus placebo. This chain joins TRBV15 and TRBJ1-1, with D tentatively TRBD1 (5 bases). CDR3 DNA sequence: TGTGCCACCAGCCCTTGGGGGGGAAACACTGAAGCTTTCTTT. Residues: CATSPWGGNTEAFF.